This T cell receptor (beta chain) originates from a study of Graves' ophthalmopathy and Graves' hyperthyroidism. Study-level information: Researchers obtained peripheral blood at initial diagnosis, before any treatment had begun.

Remarks on this clonotype: As yet, its antigen is unknown.

Findings of the study overall: Using 13 signatures, a model distinguished ophthalmopathy from stable hyperthyroidism, reaching more than 85% sensitivity and over 65% specificity.

Each donor who had ophthalmopathy showed moderate-to-severe activity, a CAS of ≥3, a NOSPECS of ≥4, and a duration under 3 months. Orbital computed tomography and thyroid ultrasound, along with TRAb, serum thyroxine and clinical symptoms, underpinned diagnosis. CDR1 KGHSH and CDR2 LQKENI come from the germline V gene. The J segment lost 7 bases and the V segment lost 6 bases, leaving 4 bases of the junction unmatched. The CDR3 consists of 13 residues. The sequenced template was RNA, covering the TCR beta CDR3 region. HTBI primers served in a first-round RT-PCR, which a second-round multiplex PCR followed. In TCRdb, the multiplex PCR reads were re-called with MiXCR into one record per CDR3 protein. The sample has 240,000 or so distinct CDR3 sequences; 45% are singletons.

The receptor comes from an adult man with Graves' ophthalmopathy. The chain joins TRBV18 to TRBJ1-1; 11 nucleotides match TRBD1. Material for sequencing was peripheral blood. The CDR3 DNA sequence: TGTGCCAGCTCCGGACAGGGGGCGATTGAAGCTTTCTTT. This encodes CASSGQGAIEAFF.